Shown below are 32 T cell receptor beta chains from a single sample sequenced in a study of blood T cell repertoires in COVID-19 (dated by TCRdb to about 2020). The library relied on the immunoSEQ multiplex PCR assay. TCRdb took this table from immuneACCESS and kept in-frame rearrangements with V and J called. Such tables lack part of the clones; where checked against another copy, unresolved V genes explain under half of the gap, and the rest is unexplained. The sample profile shows 80,000 to 100,000 clones; 85% to 90% of them were found once. The top ten clones comprise 4% to 4.5% of the sample. Sequencing was performed on peripheral blood. All receptors come from a human donor with COVID-19, enrolled during active disease. The donor label of this sample is uncertain.

The chain is built from TRBV7-3 and TRBJ1-1; D unclear. Trimming removed 1 base at V and 1 base at J, with 7 bases between. In germline, CDR1 is SGHTA, CDR2 FQGTGA. The CDR3 totals 14 residues. CDR3 loop: CASSLMPGNTEAFF. As DNA, the CDR3 is TGTGCCAGCAGCTTAATGCCAGGGAACACTGAAGCTTTCTTT.

V and J are TRBV7-6 and TRBJ1-3; no definite D call. The CDR3 totals 15 residues. The germline V gene has CDR1 SGHVS and CDR2 FNYEAQ. Trimming took 1 base from V and 2 from J, leaving 9 bases between them. The DNA for the CDR3 is TGTGCCAGCAGCTTAGGGAGGGCCGCTGGAAACACCATATATTTT. Translation: CASSLGRAAGNTIYF.

V usage is TRBV15 and J usage is TRBJ1-2; D is undetermined. V was cut by 0 bases and J by 3 bases, with 8 bases left in between. The CDR3 is 14 residues long. Per the germline V gene, CDR1 is LNHNV and CDR2 is YYDKDF (reference sequence). The chain's CDR3 is CATSRDVRDYGYTF. DNA of the CDR3: TGTGCCACCAGCAGAGATGTGAGGGACTATGGCTACACCTTC.

This rearrangement joins TRBV19 to TRBJ1-5; TRBD1 matches at 7 bases. The CDR3 is made up of 17 amino acids. Trimming cost V 5 bases and J 5 bases; bases outside gene matches: 15. The V gene's germline CDR1 is LNHDA and CDR2 SQIVND (reference sequence). The CDR3 coding sequence is TGTGCCAGTAGTTCCCCGGACAGGACCATCGCTTATCAGCCCCAGCATTTT. It is translated as CASSSPDRTIAYQPQHF. Full variable domain (rest looked up from reference TRBV19 and TRBJ1-5): DGGITQSPKYLFRKEGQNVTLSCEQNLNHDAMYWYRQDPGQGLRLIYYSQIVNDFQKGDIAEGYSVSREKKESFPLTVTSAQKNPTAFYLCASSSPDRTIAYQPQHFGDGTRLSIL.

J is TRBJ1-3 and V is TRBV19; D ambiguous. The V gene's germline CDR1 is LNHDA and CDR2 SQIVND (reference sequence). V lost 7 bases to trimming and J lost 0 bases, with 19 bases between them. This CDR3 comprises 17 residues. Here the CDR3 DNA reads TGTGCCAGTACCCGGGTCCTAAGGGAGGTCTCTGGAAACACCATATATTTT. Translating it yields CASTRVLREVSGNTIYF.

The CDR3 DNA reads as TGTGCCAGCAGTGGGGACACCCCCTACGAGCAGTACTTC. This encodes CASSGDTPYEQYF. The chain has TRBV2 and TRBJ2-7; D might be TRBD1 (6 bases). V was pared by 4 bases and J by 2 bases, with 9 bases between. This CDR3 is 13 amino acids long. The V gene's germline CDR1 is SNHLY and CDR2 FYNNEI.

The V call is TRBV6-5, the J call TRBJ2-4; the match to TRBD1 covers 9 bases. Trimming removed 8 bases from V and 4 bases from J; junction bases left unmatched: 3. Germline lookup yields CDR1 MNHEY and CDR2 SVGAGI. This CDR3 has 13 amino acids. The CDR3 spells CASLGTGKNIQYF. The CDR3 DNA follows: TGTGCCAGCCTAGGGACAGGGAAAAACATTCAGTACTTC.

This chain connects TRBV28 to TRBJ2-7, with a possible D match to TRBD1 (6 bases). V lost 7 bases, J lost 3 bases, and 10 bases lay in between. The germline V gene has CDR1 MDHEN and CDR2 SYDVKM. This CDR3 has 12 amino acids. CDR3 residues: CASTTGNYEQYF. The DNA for the CDR3 is TGTGCCAGCACGACAGGAAACTACGAGCAGTACTTC.

The sample holds a few counts of this clone. The chain is built from TRBV2 and TRBJ1-5; no definite D call. Germline values: CDR1 SNHLY, CDR2 FYNNEI. This CDR3 spans 15 amino acids. Trimming took 6 bases from V and 0 from J, leaving 12 bases between them. The CDR3 region is CASSFLENSNQPQHF. The CDR3 nucleotides are TGTGCCAGCAGCTTCTTAGAGAATAGCAATCAGCCCCAGCATTTT.

The rearrangement uses TRBV7-2 and TRBJ1-3; D might be TRBD1 (6 bases). The CDR3 has 13 residues. In germline, CDR1 is SGHTA, CDR2 FQGNSA. The ends were cut back, 1 base at V and 8 bases at J, with 9 bases in the middle. The CDR3 DNA follows: TGTGCCAGCAGCTTAGACAGGGTTGACACCATATATTTT. It translates to CASSLDRVDTIYF.

The chain uses TRBV15 and TRBJ2-3, with D unclear. The CDR3 loop spans 13 amino acids. V was pared by 0 bases and J by 4 bases, with 5 bases between. Germline V gene lookup returns CDR1 LNHNV and CDR2 YYDKDF (reference sequence). The CDR3 reads CATSRDRADTQYF. For the CDR3, the DNA is TGTGCCACCAGCAGAGATCGAGCAGATACGCAGTATTTT. The full variable domain, its missing parts supplied by reference TRBV15 and TRBJ2-3, is DAMVIQNPRYQVTQFGKPVTLSCSQTLNHNVMYWYQQKSSQAPKLLFHYYDKDFNNEADTPDNFQSRRPNTSFCFLDIRSPGLGDTAMYLCATSRDRADTQYFGPGTRLTVL.

CDR3 nucleotide sequence: TGCGCCAGCAGCCTACCCGGGACAGGGTCCTATGGCTACACCTTC. This encodes CASSLPGTGSYGYTF. The genes are TRBV5-1 and TRBJ1-2, with 9 bases identical to TRBD1. CDR3 length: 15 amino acids. Per germline, CDR1 SGHRS and CDR2 YFSETQ. V lost 4 bases, J lost 4 bases, and 8 bases stayed unmatched.

This chain links TRBV11-2 with TRBJ2-2; D is unclear. The germline V and J ends were trimmed by 7 bases and 2 bases, with 14 bases remaining between them. This CDR3 is built from 15 residues. Germline CDR1 is SGHAT and CDR2 is FQNNGV. DNA for the CDR3: TGTGCCAGCACTCTCTCCCTAATTAACACCGGGGAGCTGTTTTTT. Protein sequence: CASTLSLINTGELFF.

J is TRBJ2-6 and V is TRBV6-6; 9 bases agree with TRBD1. CDR1 and CDR2 (germline): MNHNY, SVGAGI (reference sequence). This CDR3 is built from 18 residues. V lost 5 bases to trimming and J lost 4 bases; unmatched junction nucleotides: 12. DNA of the CDR3: TGTGCCAGCAGTCCACGGACAGGGGCACTTTGGGGGGCCAACGTCCTGACTTTC. Translated: CASSPRTGALWGANVLTF.

The chain joins TRBV7-9 to TRBJ2-1, with 10 bases matching TRBD2. The CDR3 is made up of 17 amino acids. Trimming removed 5 bases from V and 8 bases from J; junction bases left unmatched: 15. The germline gives CDR1 SEHNR, CDR2 FQNEAQ (reference sequence). Here the CDR3 reads CASSDLVSGGARDEQFF. DNA for the CDR3: TGTGCCAGCAGCGATCTGGTGAGCGGGGGGGCCAGGGATGAGCAGTTCTTC. The variable domain in full, completed from reference TRBV7-9 and TRBJ2-1, reads DTGVSQNPRHKITKRGQNVTFRCDPISEHNRLYWYRQTLGQGPEFLTYFQNEAQLEKSRLLSDRFSAERPKGSFSTLEIQRTEQGDSAMYLCASSDLVSGGARDEQFFGPGTRLTVL.

The rearrangement links TRBV18 to TRBJ1-6, with 7 bases fitting TRBD1. The V segment lost 2 bases and the J segment 5 bases; nucleotides outside the gene matches: 3. Germline CDR1 KGHSH, CDR2 LQKENI. The CDR3 spans 15 residues. CDR3 protein: CASSPGTVDNSPLHF. CDR3 DNA sequence: TGTGCCAGCTCACCAGGGACAGTAGATAATTCACCCCTCCACTTT.

The chain couples TRBV5-1 to TRBJ2-1, with D possibly being TRBD1 (6 bases). Per the germline V gene, CDR1 is SGHRS and CDR2 is YFSETQ. Between the trimmed V and J ends, which lost 3 bases and 0 bases, there was a span of 13 bases. This CDR3 comprises 16 residues. CDR3 in DNA: TGCGCCAGCAGCTACAACAGGGAGAACTCCTACAATGAGCAGTTCTTC. It translates to CASSYNRENSYNEQFF. Using reference TRBV5-1 and TRBJ2-1 for the parts outside the CDR3, the full variable domain is KAGVTQTPRYLIKTRGQQVTLSCSPISGHRSVSWYQQTPGQGLQFLFEYFSETQRNKGNFPGRFSGRQFSNSRSEMNVSTLELGDSALYLCASSYNRENSYNEQFFGPGTRLTVL.

The rearrangement links TRBV6-6 to TRBJ1-2; D unclear. Germline CDR1 is MNHNY and CDR2 is SVGAGI (reference sequence). Trimming left V 2 bases short and J 1 base short, with 11 bases between. CDR3 size: 15 residues. CDR3 residues: CASSYGDTLNYGYTF. The CDR3 nucleotides are TGTGCCAGCAGTTACGGCGACACCCTTAACTATGGCTACACCTTC.

The genes are TRBV2 and TRBJ2-7, with TRBD2 identical over 13 bases. The CDR3 has 18 residues. Germline CDR1 SNHLY, CDR2 FYNNEI. V shed 7 bases, J shed 1 base, and the junction held 13 bases outside the gene matches. The CDR3 sequence: CASTQGLAGPLGSYEQYF. CDR3 in DNA: TGTGCCAGCACCCAGGGACTAGCGGGACCCCTGGGGTCCTACGAGCAGTACTTC.

This clone has more than one count but fewer than ten. The gene calls are TRBV14 and TRBJ1-2; no firm D call. This CDR3 contains 14 residues. The V gene lost 2 bases and the J gene lost 5 bases, with 12 bases spanning the gap. Per the germline V gene, CDR1 is SGHDN and CDR2 is FVKESK. The DNA for the CDR3 is TGTGCCAGCAGCCAATATACCCGTACTTATGGCTACACCTTC. It yields the protein CASSQYTRTYGYTF.

The chain uses TRBV2 and TRBJ2-1, with D possibly being TRBD2 (6 bases). Germline lookup yields CDR1 SNHLY and CDR2 FYNNEI. The V end was cut by 6 bases, the J end by 0 bases, with 6 bases between. This CDR3 is built from 13 residues. The CDR3 region is CASRTSSYNEQFF. In DNA form, the CDR3 reads TGTGCCAGCAGGACTAGCTCCTACAATGAGCAGTTCTTC.

This clone is a singleton in its sample. The chain recombines TRBV6-5 with TRBJ1-5; the D gene is possibly TRBD1 (5 bases). Germline CDR1 is MNHEY and CDR2 is SVGAGI. The CDR3 is made up of 13 amino acids. The germline V and J ends were trimmed by 8 bases and 0 bases, with 8 bases remaining between them. The CDR3 DNA reads as TGTGCCAGCGAGACAGTTAGCAATCAGCCCCAGCATTTT. This sequence encodes CASETVSNQPQHF.

This clone was observed a few times. The V call is TRBV9, the J call TRBJ1-4; possibly TRBD1 for D (6 bases). This CDR3 is built from 13 residues. Germline-derived CDR1 and CDR2 are SGDLS and YYNGEE. V lost 3 bases and J 8 bases, leaving 11 bases between the germline ends. This chain's CDR3 is CASSGTGTEKLFF. The CDR3 bases are TGTGCCAGCAGCGGGACCGGGACAGAAAAACTGTTTTTT.

The genes are TRBV5-1 and TRBJ1-1; 7 bases line up with TRBD1. This CDR3 is built from 14 residues. Losses at the gene ends were 4 bases for V and 5 bases for J; bases not matched to a gene: 8. CDR1 is SGHRS and CDR2 is YFSETQ in the germline V gene. CDR3 region: CASSRDREVTEAFF. CDR3 bases: TGCGCCAGCAGCCGCGACAGGGAGGTGACTGAAGCTTTCTTT. The complete variable domain, with remaining parts taken from reference TRBV5-1 and TRBJ1-1, reads KAGVTQTPRYLIKTRGQQVTLSCSPISGHRSVSWYQQTPGQGLQFLFEYFSETQRNKGNFPGRFSGRQFSNSRSEMNVSTLELGDSALYLCASSRDREVTEAFFGQGTRLTVV.

The genes are TRBV20-1 and TRBJ2-3; D call uncertain. CDR1 and CDR2 (germline): DFQATT, SNEGSKA (reference sequence). The CDR3 spans 11 residues. CDR3 loop: CSMRYTDTQYF. The CDR3 DNA follows: TGCAGCATGAGATACACAGATACGCAGTATTTT.

This clone came up once. CDR3 loop: CASRSGGGEQYF. In nucleotides, the CDR3 is TGTGCCAGCAGGTCAGGGGGAGGCGAGCAGTACTTC. The chain recombines TRBV28 with TRBJ2-7; D might be TRBD1 (7 bases). The CDR3 consists of 12 residues. V lost 6 bases to trimming and J lost 6 bases, with 12 bases between them. Germline V gives CDR1 MDHEN, CDR2 SYDVKM.

The V call is TRBV5-1, the J call TRBJ1-2; TRBD1 agrees at 7 bases. The CDR3 covers 15 residues. The ends lost 5 bases at V and 4 bases at J; junction bases unmatched: 11. CDR1 is SGHRS, CDR2 YFSETQ, per germline. DNA for the CDR3: TGCGCCAGCAGGCAGGGGGGCGAGGGAGGCTATGGCTACACCTTC. Translated: CASRQGGEGGYGYTF.

The chain couples TRBV20-1 to TRBJ2-1; 10 bases line up with TRBD2. The CDR3 sequence is 14 residues long. J lost 8 bases, V lost 3 bases, and 7 bases had no gene match. Per the germline V gene, CDR1 is DFQATT and CDR2 is SNEGSKA (reference sequence). The CDR3 loop is CSASGLAGVDEQFF. The CDR3 DNA reads TGCAGTGCTAGTGGGCTAGCGGGAGTCGATGAGCAGTTCTTC.

The genes are TRBV6-5 and TRBJ2-5, with D maybe TRBD2 (5 bases). Trimming removed 6 bases from V and 5 bases from J, with 16 bases in between. Germline lookup yields CDR1 MNHEY and CDR2 SVGAGI. This CDR3 region has 14 residues. The CDR3 reads CASRNGREGETQYF. The CDR3 DNA follows: TGTGCCAGCAGGAACGGTCGGGAAGGGGAGACCCAGTACTTC.

The chain joins TRBV11-2 to TRBJ1-6, with 8 bases aligning to TRBD1. The CDR3 loop spans 16 amino acids. V lost 3 bases to trimming and J lost 9 bases; unmatched junction nucleotides: 10. Germline loops: CDR1 SGHAT, CDR2 FQNNGV. CDR3 sequence: CASSLAQGAGGSPLHF. The CDR3 coding sequence is TGTGCCAGCAGCTTGGCTCAGGGGGCTGGAGGTTCACCCCTCCACTTT.

This clone was seen a single time. The J gene is TRBJ2-5, the V gene TRBV12-3 or TRBV12-4; D is unresolved. The V gene lost 5 bases and the J gene lost 5 bases, with 9 bases spanning the gap. The CDR3 contains 12 residues. Written as DNA, the CDR3 is TGTGCCAGCAGTCCGCGCGCGGAGACCCAGTACTTC. This codes for CASSPRAETQYF.

This sequence joins TRBV3-1 (or the pseudogene TRBV3-2) and TRBJ2-7, with 12 bases identical to TRBD2. Trimming removed 4 bases from V and 3 bases from J; junction bases left unmatched: 4. The CDR3 is 15 amino acids. Germline-derived CDR1 and CDR2 are LGHDT and YNNKEL (reference sequence). The DNA of the CDR3 is TGTGCCAGCAGCCTACTGGGACTAGCGGGCTACGAGCAGTACTTC. Its translation: CASSLLGLAGYEQYF.